This T cell receptor (beta chain) was sequenced for a study of identical twins (dated by TCRdb to about 2016). Study-wide context: To test whether fetal clonotypes persist, this study deep-sequenced TCR alpha and beta repertoires from monozygotic twins, from unrelated adults of various ages, and from cord blood. To rule out contamination, replicate twin experiments were performed at different times with different library preparation protocols.

What the research found in general, with its limitations: Out-of-frame TCR alpha sharing in monozygotic twins was systematically underestimated by recombination models, whereas sharing between unrelated individuals was in agreement with the recombination models. Excess twin sharing in beta out-of-frame sequences was weaker because fewer shared sequences lowered the signal-to-noise ratio. Fewer insertions were carried by abundant cord blood beta clonotypes, a similar but weaker trend appeared in young adult naive repertoires, and no such trend appeared in memory repertoires. Compared with coincidental sharing between unrelated individuals, out-of-frame TCR alpha sequences shared between twins showed an excess of sequences with low generation probability. Invariant T cells such as MAIT and iNKT could partly confound zero-insertion analyses, though diverse VJ usage argued against this for most clonotypes. Because the same donors could not be followed over many years, the conclusions relied on cross-sectional statistical analysis.

In this sample, this clonotype turned up many times. Its antigen is not yet known. No base quality values were provided; no much bigger clone lies one nucleotide off. Library preparation used 5' RACE. Sequencing was performed on an Illumina HiSeq 2000. A universal primer binding site was added through template switching, and the final cDNA carried a unique molecular identifier so that TCR cDNA molecules could be counted accurately. First-strand cDNA for TCR alpha and beta chains was synthesized from specific primers in the conserved constant-segment region. To control for contamination, every cDNA library was double barcoded, receiving both a SMART-Mk sample barcode and Illumina barcodes. Two successive PCR steps introduced TruSeq adapter sequences along with Illumina sample barcodes. Sequencing of the TCR alpha and beta cDNA libraries was done on the Illumina HiSeq platform using custom primers. Regarding the original processing steps: Raw reads were processed with MiGEC to extract unique molecular identifiers, and MiXCR was used to determine CDR3 positions. Recombination models were inferred per individual with the repgenHMM and IGoR tools using an EM algorithm. Shared clonotype analysis was performed with the tcR package in R, normalizing sharing by the product of cloneset sizes. To study raw recombination without the effects of thymic and clonal selection, out-of-frame nonproductive sequences were analyzed. The raw public reads went through TCRdb reprocessing: fastp at Q25, MiXCR clone calling, in-frame beta chains kept. Duplicate CDR3 protein sequences are folded into a single record with the most common DNA and genes. The V and J calls and clone size are TCRdb's, not the authors'. The sample table records approximately 700,000 distinct CDR3 sequences; around 5.7% of these occur just once. The ten largest clones capture 1.5% to 2% of the sample.

Every donor in the study was a healthy Caucasian. Three unrelated non-twin adults were also sequenced: a male aged 18 to 30, a male aged 50 to 59 and a female aged 50 to 59. Using Miltenyi CD45RO+ enrichment and human naive T-cell isolation kits, memory (CD45RO+) and naive T cells were isolated from PBMC. V ends up 8 bases short and J 1 base short, with an unmatched junction base count of 5. CDR1 is given as MDHEN and CDR2 as SYDVKM, both from the germline V gene. The CDR3 sequence holds 14 residues, the cysteine and phenylalanine included. Only CDR3 DNA remains: 42 bases, in frame from the first base.

The TCR comes from a man between 18 and 35 years old in good health. The rearrangement combines TRBV28 with TRBJ2-1; TRBD2 aligns with 7 central bases. The sample was naive T cells sorted from blood. In the paper's terms, the cell subset or site label means: cells isolated with a human naive T-cell isolation kit. The nucleotide sequence is given as TGTGCCAGCTTGGGGAGGGCGTCCTACAATGAGCAGTTCTTC. The encoded protein is CASLGRASYNEQFF.